The clone carrying this T cell receptor (beta chain) was detected many times. The antigen is undetermined. The sample is drawn from a study of identical twins. Study-wide findings and caveats: The study found weaker excess twin sharing in beta out-of-frame sequences.

TCRdb fed the 5' RACE reads into MiXCR, producing one record per CDR3 protein. The top ten hold approximately 2% of the sample, which has roughly 690,000 distinct CDR3 sequences, around 6% seen once. Every sampled donor was Caucasian and healthy. CDR1 and CDR2 (germline): MGHRA, YSYEKL. This CDR3 has 16 amino acids. Trimming removed 0 bases from V and 4 bases from J, with 15 bases in between. Sequences were obtained from naive T cells sorted from blood. This sequence originates from a man between 18 and 29 years old in good health. The chain recombines TRBV4-1 with TRBJ2-5, with D perhaps matching TRBD2 (6 bases). CDR3 DNA: TGCGCCAGCAGCCAAGACGAGACTAGGGATGGAGAGACCCAGTACTTC. Amino acid sequence: CASSQDETRDGETQYF.